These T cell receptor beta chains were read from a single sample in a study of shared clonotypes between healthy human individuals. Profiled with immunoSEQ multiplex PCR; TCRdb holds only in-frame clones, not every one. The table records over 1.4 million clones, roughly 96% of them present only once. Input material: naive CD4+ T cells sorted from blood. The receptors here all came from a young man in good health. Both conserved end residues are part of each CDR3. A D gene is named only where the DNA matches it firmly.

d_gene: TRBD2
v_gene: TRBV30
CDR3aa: CAWTPGTSYNEQFF

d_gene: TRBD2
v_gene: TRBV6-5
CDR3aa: CASSLRGDSLNEQFF

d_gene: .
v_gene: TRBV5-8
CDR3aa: CASSATGTSWSTGELFF

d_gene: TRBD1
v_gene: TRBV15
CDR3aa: CATSRTGGFETQYF

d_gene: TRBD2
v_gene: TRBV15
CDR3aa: CATSRGLAGEFHNEQFF

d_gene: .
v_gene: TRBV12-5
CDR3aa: CASGLDTTDTQYF

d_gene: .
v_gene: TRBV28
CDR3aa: CASSMIRIYTEAFF

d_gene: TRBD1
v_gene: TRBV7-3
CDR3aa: CASSPRADRGLNEQFF

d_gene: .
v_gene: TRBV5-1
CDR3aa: CASSPLVAPPGELFF

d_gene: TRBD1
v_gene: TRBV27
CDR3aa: CASSFDREDEKLFF

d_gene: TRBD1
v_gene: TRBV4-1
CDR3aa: CASSQEGQGAVGITTDTQYF

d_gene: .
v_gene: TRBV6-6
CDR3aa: CASRGSGIDFSYEQYF

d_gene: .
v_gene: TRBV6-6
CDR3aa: CASSRQSTNEKLFF

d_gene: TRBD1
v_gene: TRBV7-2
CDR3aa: CASSATGLQETQYF

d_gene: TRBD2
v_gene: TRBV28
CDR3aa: CASSAGAGGPYEQFF

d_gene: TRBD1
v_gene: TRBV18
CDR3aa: CASSGTGVYEQYF

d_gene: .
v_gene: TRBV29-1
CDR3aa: CSVEKVGGGYNEQFF

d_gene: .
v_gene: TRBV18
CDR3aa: CASSLTDSNYGYTF

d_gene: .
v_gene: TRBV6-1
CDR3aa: CASSEARSSYEQYF

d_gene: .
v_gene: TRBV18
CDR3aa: CASSPVLAATDTQYF

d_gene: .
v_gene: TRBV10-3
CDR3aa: CAISEGRVTSGNTIYF

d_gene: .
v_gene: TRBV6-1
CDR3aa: CASSDRLGREKLFF

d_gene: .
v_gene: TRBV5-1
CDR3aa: CASSIGTSPSTGELFF

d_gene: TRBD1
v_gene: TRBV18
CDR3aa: CASSLQGAFLEAFF

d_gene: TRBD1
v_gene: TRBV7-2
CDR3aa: CASSLRQGAGTGELFF

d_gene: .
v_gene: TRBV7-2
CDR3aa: CASSPSRVTDTQYF

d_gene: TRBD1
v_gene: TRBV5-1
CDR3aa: CASSSGQGQTQYF

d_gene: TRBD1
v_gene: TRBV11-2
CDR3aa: CASSPGTGGHQPQHF

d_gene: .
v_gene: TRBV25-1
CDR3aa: CASRQTAMNTEAFF

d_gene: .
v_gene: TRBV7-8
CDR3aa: CASSPLSLATYEQYF

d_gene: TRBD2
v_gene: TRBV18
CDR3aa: CASSPPTGTSGRARDTQYF

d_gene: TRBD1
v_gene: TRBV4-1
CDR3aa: CASSPGQGFDYEQYF

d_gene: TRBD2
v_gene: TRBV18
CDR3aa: CASSPRLAGVENEQFF

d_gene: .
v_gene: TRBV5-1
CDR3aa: CASSLETLLAGGELFF

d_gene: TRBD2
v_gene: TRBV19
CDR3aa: CASSILLAGGYEQYF

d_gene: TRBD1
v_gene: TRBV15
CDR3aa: CATGQTNTGELFF

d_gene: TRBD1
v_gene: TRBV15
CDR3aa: CATSPRDRVEQYF

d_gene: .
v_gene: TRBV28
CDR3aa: CASGRDGWYEQFF

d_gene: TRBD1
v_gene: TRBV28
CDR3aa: CASNTWMTGWGYEQYF

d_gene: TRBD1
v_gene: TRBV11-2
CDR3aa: CASSTITAKRQGAYEQYF

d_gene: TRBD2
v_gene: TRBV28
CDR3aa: CASSLWEERGGYNEQFF

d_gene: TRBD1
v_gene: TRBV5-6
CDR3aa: CASSCRDRVPYEQYF

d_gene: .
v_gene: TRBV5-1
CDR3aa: CASSLRGATTDTQYF

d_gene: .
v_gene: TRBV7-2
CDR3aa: CASSLAVGIRHEQYF

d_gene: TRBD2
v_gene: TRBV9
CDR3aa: CASSETSAYSYNEQFF

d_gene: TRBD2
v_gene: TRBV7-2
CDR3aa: CASSFLLAGNTGELFF

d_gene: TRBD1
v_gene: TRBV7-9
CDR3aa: CASSTQGARNEQFF

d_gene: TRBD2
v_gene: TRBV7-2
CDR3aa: CASSLGLAGVNEQFF

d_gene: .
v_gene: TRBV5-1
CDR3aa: CASSLMSQETQYF

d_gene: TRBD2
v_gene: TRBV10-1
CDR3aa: CASRASGLNEQFF

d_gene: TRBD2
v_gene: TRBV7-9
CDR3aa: CASSLALADYNEQFF